A selection of T cell receptor beta chains follows, all from one sample in a study of Graves' ophthalmopathy and Graves' hyperthyroidism. TCRdb reanalysed the multiplex PCR reads using MiXCR and keeps one entry per CDR3 protein. The data contain roughly 350,000 distinct CDR3 sequences, 17% of them singletons. Sequenced material: peripheral blood. The receptor source for this set is an adult woman with stable Graves' hyperthyroidism. The CDR3 runs from the conserved cysteine through the conserved F or W. D genes are given only for firm matches. Clone size is not always given. Where it is, it says once, few, many or a class for expanded clones.

D gene: .
J gene: TRBJ1-5
clone size: many
V gene: TRBV6-2/TRBV6-3
CDR3 protein: CASSHPGQGFKSNQPQHF
CDR3 DNA: TGTGCCAGCAGTCACCCAGGTCAGGGGTTCAAAAGCAATCAGCCCCAGCATTTT

D gene: TRBD2
J gene: TRBJ2-7
clone size: many
V gene: TRBV5-1
CDR3 protein: CASSLAQTSGSYEQYF
CDR3 DNA: TGCGCCAGCAGCTTGGCCCAGACTAGCGGGAGCTACGAGCAGTACTTC

D gene: .
J gene: TRBJ1-5
clone size: .
V gene: TRBV12-3/TRBV12-4
CDR3 protein: CASSFSIQQLPYNQPQHF
CDR3 DNA: TGTGCCAGCAGTTTCTCCATACAGCAACTTCCTTACAATCAGCCCCAGCATTTT

D gene: TRBD2
J gene: TRBJ2-7
clone size: many
V gene: TRBV7-7
CDR3 protein: CASSLWGLEPYEQYF
CDR3 DNA: TGTGCTAGCAGCTTATGGGGACTAGAGCCCTACGAGCAGTACTTC

D gene: .
J gene: TRBJ1-5
clone size: many
V gene: TRBV19
CDR3 protein: CASTIGQASNQPQHF
CDR3 DNA: TGTGCCAGTACCATTGGGCAGGCGAGCAATCAGCCCCAGCATTTT

D gene: .
J gene: TRBJ2-7
clone size: many
V gene: TRBV4-3
CDR3 protein: CASSHLSLGKTNEQYF
CDR3 DNA: TGCGCCAGCAGCCATCTTTCTCTCGGGAAAACGAACGAGCAGTACTTC

D gene: .
J gene: TRBJ1-2
clone size: many
V gene: TRBV29-1
CDR3 protein: CSVQPYRAANYGYTF
CDR3 DNA: TGCAGCGTTCAACCTTACAGGGCCGCTAACTATGGCTACACCTTC

D gene: .
J gene: TRBJ1-1
clone size: .
V gene: TRBV3-1
CDR3 protein: CASSRPGAAGTEAFF
CDR3 DNA: TGTGCCAGCAGCCGTCCGGGGGCGGCGGGGACTGAAGCTTTCTTT

D gene: .
J gene: TRBJ1-2
clone size: many
V gene: TRBV12-3/TRBV12-4
CDR3 protein: CASSFGMGAQGYTF
CDR3 DNA: TGTGCCAGCAGTTTTGGTATGGGGGCTCAGGGCTACACCTTC

D gene: TRBD1
J gene: TRBJ1-2
clone size: many
V gene: TRBV12-3/TRBV12-4
CDR3 protein: CASSPTGGPNYGYTF
CDR3 DNA: TGTGCCAGCAGTCCGACAGGGGGCCCTAACTATGGCTACACCTTC

D gene: TRBD1
J gene: TRBJ2-7
clone size: many
V gene: TRBV20-1
CDR3 protein: CSAIPGARTGSYEQYF
CDR3 DNA: TGCAGTGCTATCCCCGGGGCCCGGACAGGCTCCTACGAGCAGTACTTC

D gene: TRBD1
J gene: TRBJ1-6
clone size: .
V gene: TRBV28
CDR3 protein: CSSSEGGGASYNSPLHF
CDR3 DNA: TGTTCCAGCAGTGAAGGAGGGGGCGCTTCCTATAATTCACCCCTTCACTTT

D gene: TRBD1
J gene: TRBJ2-7
clone size: many
V gene: TRBV12-3/TRBV12-4
CDR3 protein: CASSLTDRGAYEQYF
CDR3 DNA: TGTGCCAGCAGTCTGACTGACAGGGGAGCCTACGAGCAGTACTTC

D gene: TRBD2
J gene: TRBJ2-7
clone size: many
V gene: TRBV4-1
CDR3 protein: CASSQAGTSGLTYEQYF
CDR3 DNA: TGCGCCAGCAGCCAAGCCGGGACTAGCGGACTTACCTACGAGCAGTACTTC

D gene: .
J gene: TRBJ1-5
clone size: many
V gene: TRBV6-5
CDR3 protein: CASSYSTVARQPQHF
CDR3 DNA: TGTGCCAGCAGTTACTCGACGGTTGCTCGTCAGCCCCAGCATTTT

D gene: TRBD2
J gene: TRBJ2-5
clone size: many
V gene: TRBV6-2/TRBV6-3
CDR3 protein: CASSYSPPGNREGETQYF
CDR3 DNA: TGTGCCAGCAGTTACTCCCCACCAGGAAACCGGGAGGGGGAGACCCAGTACTTC

D gene: TRBD1
J gene: TRBJ1-6
clone size: many
V gene: TRBV19
CDR3 protein: CASSLGQRSSPLHF
CDR3 DNA: TGTGCCAGTAGTTTGGGACAGCGATCCTCACCCCTCCACTTT

D gene: .
J gene: TRBJ2-5
clone size: .
V gene: TRBV4-1
CDR3 protein: CASSHKPGEETQYF
CDR3 DNA: TGCGCCAGCAGCCACAAGCCGGGGGAAGAGACCCAGTACTTC

D gene: TRBD1
J gene: TRBJ2-7
clone size: many
V gene: TRBV13
CDR3 protein: CASSSSQGARLEQYF
CDR3 DNA: TGTGCCAGCAGCTCTAGCCAGGGGGCGCGGCTCGAGCAGTACTTC

D gene: TRBD1
J gene: TRBJ1-5
clone size: many
V gene: TRBV5-8
CDR3 protein: CASRTGGLTQHF
CDR3 DNA: TGTGCCAGCAGGACAGGGGGACTGACCCAGCATTTT

D gene: TRBD1
J gene: TRBJ2-7
clone size: many
V gene: TRBV5-1
CDR3 protein: CASSLGLDRGGYEQYF
CDR3 DNA: TGCGCCAGCAGCTTGGGACTCGACAGGGGAGGCTACGAGCAGTACTTC

D gene: .
J gene: TRBJ2-7
clone size: many
V gene: TRBV11-2
CDR3 protein: CASSDRSRGGTGEQYF
CDR3 DNA: TGTGCCAGCAGCGACCGGAGTCGGGGAGGCACGGGAGAGCAGTACTTC